The entry below gives a single T cell receptor (beta chain) sequence along with its context. Its antigen is not identified. This sample is drawn from a study of blood T cells in healthy people across ages. PCR was performed a second time for about 7 to 11 cycles using a sample-barcoded 5' primer and a J-beta primer mix. Each cDNA was tagged by a template-switch adaptor containing 12 random nucleotides. MiXCR, applied by TCRdb to the 5' RACE reads, yields one record per CDR3 protein. This sample has roughly 930,000 distinct CDR3 sequences, with approximately 49% found just once. Study results and limitations: Across the age range, TCR beta diversity per million T cells fell in a roughly linear way. PBMC samples, being unsorted, prevented any conclusive comparison of naive and antigen-experienced cells.

Each sample gave at least 7 million isolated PBMCs. The CDR3 has 13 residues. Germline V gene lookup returns CDR1 SQVTM and CDR2 ANQGSEA. V lost 4 bases and J lost 1, with 10 bases in between. The specimen was blood. The chain combines TRBV29-1 with TRBJ1-1; D unclear. This clonotype was obtained from a man younger than 45 in good health. CDR3 loop: CSVARNSNTEAFF. The DNA for the CDR3 is TGCAGCGTTGCGAGGAACTCGAACACTGAAGCTTTCTTT.